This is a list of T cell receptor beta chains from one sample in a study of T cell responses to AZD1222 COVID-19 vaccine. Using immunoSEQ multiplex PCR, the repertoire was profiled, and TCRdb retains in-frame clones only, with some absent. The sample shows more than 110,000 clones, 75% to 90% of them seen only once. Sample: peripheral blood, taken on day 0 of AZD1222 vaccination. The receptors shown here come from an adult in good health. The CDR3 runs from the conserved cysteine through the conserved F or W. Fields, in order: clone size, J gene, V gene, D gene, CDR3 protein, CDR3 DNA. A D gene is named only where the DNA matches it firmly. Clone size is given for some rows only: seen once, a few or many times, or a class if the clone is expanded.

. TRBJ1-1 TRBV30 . CAWSVRGATEAFF TGTGCCTGGAGTGTGAGGGGGGCGACTGAAGCTTTCTTT
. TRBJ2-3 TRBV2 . CASSGQSTDTQYF TGTGCCAGCAGTGGGCAGAGCACAGATACGCAGTATTTT
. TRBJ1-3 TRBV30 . CAGTRASGNTIYF TGTGCCGGAACCAGGGCGTCTGGAAACACCATATATTTT
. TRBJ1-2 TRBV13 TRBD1 CASSSSGQGPSYGYTF TGTGCCAGCAGCTCCTCAGGACAGGGCCCCAGCTATGGCTACACCTTC
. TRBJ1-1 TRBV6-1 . CASSDQGRGTEAFF TGTGCCAGCAGTGATCAGGGGAGAGGGACTGAAGCTTTCTTT
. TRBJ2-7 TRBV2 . CAKYEQYF TGTGCCAAGTACGAGCAGTACTTC
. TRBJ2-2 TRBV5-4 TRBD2 CASQAGGNTGELFF TGTGCCAGCCAAGCGGGGGGGAACACCGGGGAGCTGTTTTTT
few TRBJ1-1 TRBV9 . CASSVGVRANTEAFF TGTGCCAGCAGCGTTGGGGTGAGAGCGAACACTGAAGCTTTCTTT
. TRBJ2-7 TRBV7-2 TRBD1 CASSLNRGRPYEQYF TGTGCCAGCAGCTTGAACAGGGGGCGCCCCTACGAGCAGTACTTC
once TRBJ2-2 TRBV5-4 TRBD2 CASSLGGSLHGELFF TGTGCCAGCAGCTTGGGCGGGAGTCTCCACGGGGAGCTGTTTTTT
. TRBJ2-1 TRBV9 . CASRQISSYNEQFF TGTGCCAGCAGACAGATTAGCTCCTACAATGAGCAGTTCTTC
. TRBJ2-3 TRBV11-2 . CASSLLGSSTDTQYF TGTGCCAGCAGCTTACTCGGCTCTAGCACAGATACGCAGTATTTT
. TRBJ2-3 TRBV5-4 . CASSPGGRATVGTQYF TGTGCCAGCAGTCCCGGGGGGCGGGCCACCGTAGGTACGCAGTATTTT
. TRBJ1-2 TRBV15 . CATSRSGASDGYTF TGTGCCACCAGCAGATCGGGAGCCAGCGATGGCTACACCTTC
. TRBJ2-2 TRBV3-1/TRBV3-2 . CASSVLGGELFF TGTGCCAGCAGCGTTTTGGGCGGGGAGCTGTTTTTT
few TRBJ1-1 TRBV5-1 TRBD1 CASRGTGVIPNTEAFF TGCGCCAGCAGGGGGACAGGGGTAATCCCTAACACTGAAGCTTTCTTT
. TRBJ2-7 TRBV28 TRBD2 CASGTSGGGLYEQYF TGTGCCAGCGGGACTAGCGGGGGGGGGTTATACGAGCAGTACTTC
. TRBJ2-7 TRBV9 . CASSPSGFGDAYEQYF TGTGCCAGCAGCCCCTCGGGATTTGGGGACGCCTACGAGCAGTACTTC
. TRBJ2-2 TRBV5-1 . CASSLGGGNTGELFF TGCGCCAGCAGCTTGGGAGGGGGGAACACCGGGGAGCTGTTTTTT
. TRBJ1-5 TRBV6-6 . CASSFNPKNQPQHF TGTGCCAGCAGCTTCAATCCCAAAAATCAGCCCCAGCATTTT
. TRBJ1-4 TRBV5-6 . CASSLTMTANEKLFF TGTGCCAGCAGCTTGACGATGACGGCTAATGAAAAACTGTTTTTT
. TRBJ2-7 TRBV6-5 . CASSYAAFSYEQYF TGTGCCAGCAGTTACGCCGCCTTCTCCTACGAGCAGTACTTC
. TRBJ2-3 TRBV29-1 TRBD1 CSVYGQGAGDTQYF TGCAGCGTGTACGGACAGGGGGCTGGAGATACGCAGTATTTT
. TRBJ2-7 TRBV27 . CDNNFCWPNSYEQYF TGTGACAATAACTTCTGCTGGCCGAACTCCTACGAGCAGTACTTC
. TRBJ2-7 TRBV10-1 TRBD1 CASGDRVGEQYF TGCGCCAGTGGGGACAGGGTAGGCGAGCAGTACTTC
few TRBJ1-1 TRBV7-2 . CASSPYGTEAFF TGTGCCAGCAGCCCCTATGGCACTGAAGCTTTCTTT
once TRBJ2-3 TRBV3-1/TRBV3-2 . CASSQSTGTDTQYF TGTGCCAGCAGCCAATCGACCGGCACAGATACGCAGTATTTT
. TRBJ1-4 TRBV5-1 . CASSLDPNEKLFF TGCGCCAGCAGCTTGGATCCGAATGAAAAACTGTTTTTT
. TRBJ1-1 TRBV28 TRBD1 CASSRLGTGNTEAFF TGTGCCAGCAGTCGATTAGGGACAGGGAACACTGAAGCTTTCTTT
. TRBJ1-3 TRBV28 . CASSLGYSGNTIYF TGTGCCAGCAGTTTAGGGTACTCTGGAAACACCATATATTTT
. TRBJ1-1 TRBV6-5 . CASSNTRWGEAFF TGTGCCAGCAGTAACACCCGGTGGGGTGAAGCTTTCTTT
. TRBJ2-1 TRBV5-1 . CASSLETGSYNEQFF TGCGCCAGCAGCTTAGAAACAGGGTCCTACAATGAGCAGTTCTTC
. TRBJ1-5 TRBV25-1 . CASSVTTQNQPQHF TGTGCCAGCAGTGTTACAACCCAGAATCAGCCCCAGCATTTT
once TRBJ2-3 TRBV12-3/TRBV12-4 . CASSLFADTQYF TGTGCCAGCAGTTTATTCGCAGATACGCAGTATTTT
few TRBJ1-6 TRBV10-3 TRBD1 CAISEFVPGQGKDPPHF TGTGCCATCAGTGAGTTCGTACCGGGACAGGGTAAAGATCCTCCCCACTTT
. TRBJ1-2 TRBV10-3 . CAIRESATHYGYTF TGTGCCATCAGGGAATCAGCGACCCACTATGGCTACACCTTC
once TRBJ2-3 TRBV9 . CASSVAGVGTDTQYF TGTGCCAGCAGCGTCGCAGGGGTTGGCACAGATACGCAGTATTTT
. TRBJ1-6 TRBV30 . CAGYMIGADNSPLHF TGTGCCGGGTATATGATAGGAGCAGACAACTCACCCCTCCACTTT
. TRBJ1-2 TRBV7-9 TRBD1 CASSLGTGGFNYGYTF TGTGCCAGCAGCTTAGGGACAGGGGGTTTCAACTATGGCTACACCTTC
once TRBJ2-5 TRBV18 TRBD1 CASSPPGTGGETQYF TGTGCCAGCTCACCACCGGGGACAGGGGGAGAGACCCAGTACTTC
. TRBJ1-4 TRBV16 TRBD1 CASSQQGALANEKLFF TGTGCCAGCAGCCAACAGGGGGCCCTTGCTAATGAAAAACTGTTTTTT
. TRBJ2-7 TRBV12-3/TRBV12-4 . CASRNTGSYEQYF TGTGCCAGCAGGAACACTGGGTCCTACGAGCAGTACTTC
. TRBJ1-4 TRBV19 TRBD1 CASNRDREGEKLFF TGTGCCAGTAACCGGGACAGGGAAGGTGAAAAACTGTTTTTT
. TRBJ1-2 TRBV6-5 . CASSRLGRVTYGYTF TGTGCCAGCAGCCGTCTCGGGAGGGTTACCTATGGCTACACCTTC
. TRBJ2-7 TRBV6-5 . CASSYSRAGFYEQYF TGTGCCAGCAGTTACTCCCGGGCAGGGTTTTACGAGCAGTACTTC
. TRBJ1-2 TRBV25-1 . CASSDRWGKRGYTF TGTGCCAGCAGTGATCGTTGGGGCAAAAGGGGCTACACCTTC
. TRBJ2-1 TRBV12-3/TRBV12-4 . CASSQPLGQQFF TGTGCCAGCAGTCAACCCCTGGGACAGCAGTTCTTC
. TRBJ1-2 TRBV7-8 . CASSLRLDSYGYTF TGTGCCAGCAGCCTCCGCCTTGACAGCTATGGCTACACCTTC